The text below deals with one TCR beta chain. Its target antigen remains unknown. The sample holds no much larger clone one base away, and base qualities are not on file. The data are from a study of siplizumab effects on memory and regulatory T cells (dated by TCRdb to the late 2010s). Broadly, across the study: The study looked at the effect of siplizumab, an anti-CD2 antibody, on alloreactive T-cell subsets in allogeneic mixed lymphocyte reactions made from human PBMCs. Findings and caveats that apply to the study as a whole: A naive or memory phenotype could not be assigned to roughly 75-95% of proliferating CD4+ or CD8+ clones. Sequences below about 10^-5 frequency were poorly captured, so only a minor fraction of alloreactive clones could be mapped to unstimulated subsets. In reactions with siplizumab, an average of around 70% of mappable alloreactive CD4+ clones were Treg-derived, compared with 26.9% in control reactions. Siplizumab significantly lowered the cumulative frequency of alloreactive sequences that could be traced to unstimulated CD4+ memory T cells. No functional confirmation was obtained for the suppressive function of proliferating Tregs from siplizumab cultures. Unstimulated naive T cells appeared more diverse than memory T cells, and naive cells seemed to contribute substantially to the alloresponse.

Sorted unstimulated T cells, along with proliferating T cells recovered from mixed lymphocyte reactions, underwent TCRbeta CDR3 sequencing. Fresh whole blood from around 11 HLA-typed healthy donors was used to isolate PBMCs. The receptor library was made with the immunoSEQ multiplex PCR assay. Approximately 100,000 TCR templates per sample were assayed on the deep sequencing platform. Genomic DNA extracted from sorted T cells was used for TCRbeta CDR3 sequencing. Per the original workflow: The R programming language was used for the clonal analysis of the TCRbeta CDR3 data. Alloreactive CD4+ and CD8+ clones were defined by comparing unstimulated samples with post-reaction CFSE-low samples. Regulatory or non-regulatory origin was assigned to alloreactive CD4+ clones by matching of sequences to sorted unstimulated Treg and non-Treg repertoires. TCRdb re-hosts the immuneACCESS table, in-frame sequences only. Its copies lack some clones; in the studies checked, an unresolved V gene accounts for under half of them, and the cause for the rest is not known. Clonal size and the V and J genes are those of that table, whereas D and trimming came from the DNA. Present in this sample are some 96,000 clones, approximately 91% of which were seen just once. The ten largest clones capture approximately 0.15% of the sample.

The CDR3 contains 13 residues, cysteine and phenylalanine counted. Only the CDR3 portion is preserved as DNA: 39 bases, with reading frame beginning at the first base. CDR1 and CDR2 (MDHEN, SYDVKM) derive from the germline V gene. V drops 6 bases and J drops 5 bases, leaving 13 bases in between. What was sequenced was CD4+ T cells sorted from blood. The sequence was obtained from a human donor in good health. Recombination connected TRBV28 to TRBJ1-2; confidence is insufficient to name the D gene. The CDR3 reads CASSPGSEYGYTF. The DNA sequence follows: TGTGCCAGCAGCCCCGGGTCGGAATATGGCTACACCTTC.